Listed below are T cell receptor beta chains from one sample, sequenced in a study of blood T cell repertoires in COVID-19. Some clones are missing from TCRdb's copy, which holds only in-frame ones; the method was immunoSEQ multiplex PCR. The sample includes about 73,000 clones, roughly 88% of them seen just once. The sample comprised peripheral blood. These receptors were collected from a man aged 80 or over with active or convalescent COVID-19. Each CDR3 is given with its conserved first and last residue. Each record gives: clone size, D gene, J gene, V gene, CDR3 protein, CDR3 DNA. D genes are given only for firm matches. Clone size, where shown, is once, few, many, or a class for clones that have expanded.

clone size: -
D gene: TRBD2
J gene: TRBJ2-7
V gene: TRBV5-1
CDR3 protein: CASTLGLAGGPNEQYF
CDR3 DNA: TGCGCCAGCACCCTCGGACTAGCGGGAGGGCCCAACGAGCAGTACTTC

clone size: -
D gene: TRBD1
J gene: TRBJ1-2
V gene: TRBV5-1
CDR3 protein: CASSFSGQSYGYTF
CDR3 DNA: TGCGCCAGCAGCTTTTCGGGACAGAGCTATGGCTACACCTTC

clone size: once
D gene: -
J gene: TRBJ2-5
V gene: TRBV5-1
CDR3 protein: CASSTGPAGAQETQYF
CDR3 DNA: TGCGCCAGCAGCACTGGCCCTGCGGGGGCTCAAGAGACCCAGTACTTC

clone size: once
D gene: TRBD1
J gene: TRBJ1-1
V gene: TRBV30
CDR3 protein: CAWSTGVNTEAFF
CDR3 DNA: TGTGCCTGGTCCACAGGGGTGAACACTGAAGCTTTCTTT

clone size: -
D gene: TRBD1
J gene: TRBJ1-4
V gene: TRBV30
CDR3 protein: CAWTRRGGVEKLFF
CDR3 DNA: TGTGCCTGGACCCGGAGAGGGGGCGTGGAAAAACTGTTTTTT

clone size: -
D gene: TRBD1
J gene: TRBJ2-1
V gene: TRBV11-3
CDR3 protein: CASSKRTGTINEQFF
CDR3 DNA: TGTGCCAGCTCCAAGCGGACAGGGACCATCAATGAGCAGTTCTTC

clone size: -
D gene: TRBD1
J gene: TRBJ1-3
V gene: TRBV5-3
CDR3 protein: CARSLVPGQGAIENTIYF
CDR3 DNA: TGTGCCAGAAGCCTCGTCCCGGGACAGGGGGCAATCGAAAACACCATATATTTT

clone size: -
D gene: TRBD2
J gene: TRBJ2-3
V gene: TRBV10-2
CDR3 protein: CATQAGGTGGTQYF
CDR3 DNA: TGCGCCACCCAAGCGGGGGGGACGGGGGGTACGCAGTATTTT

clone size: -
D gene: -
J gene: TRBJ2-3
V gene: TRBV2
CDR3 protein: CAGGHGRTDTQYF
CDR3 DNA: TGTGCCGGAGGGCACGGACGCACAGATACGCAGTATTTT

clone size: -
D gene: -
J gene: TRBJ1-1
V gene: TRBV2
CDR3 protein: CASSGTAGTEAFF
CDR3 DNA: TGTGCCAGCAGTGGAACAGCGGGCACTGAAGCTTTCTTT

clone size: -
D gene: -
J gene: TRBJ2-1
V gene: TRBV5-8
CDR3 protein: CASSLAPRVYNEQFF
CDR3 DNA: TGTGCCAGCAGCTTGGCTCCCAGGGTATACAATGAGCAGTTCTTC

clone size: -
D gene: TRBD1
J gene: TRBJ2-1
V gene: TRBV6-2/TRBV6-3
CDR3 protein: CASSYSPDRGSIDEQFF
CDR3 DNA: TGTGCCAGCAGTTACTCCCCGGACAGGGGGAGTATCGATGAGCAGTTCTTC

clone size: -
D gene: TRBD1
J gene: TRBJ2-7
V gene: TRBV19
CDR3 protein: CASRRGARQGKGPADEQYF
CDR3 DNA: TGTGCCAGTAGGAGAGGGGCGCGACAGGGTAAGGGACCCGCGGACGAGCAGTACTTC

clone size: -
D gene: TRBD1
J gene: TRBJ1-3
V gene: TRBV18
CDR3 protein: CASSLDRGPGNTIYF
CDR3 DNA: TGTGCCAGCTCGTTGGACAGGGGGCCGGGAAACACCATATATTTT

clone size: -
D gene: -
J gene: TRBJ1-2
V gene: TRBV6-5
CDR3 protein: CASSPQGSYGYTF
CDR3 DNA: TGTGCCAGCAGCCCACAGGGTAGCTATGGCTACACCTTC

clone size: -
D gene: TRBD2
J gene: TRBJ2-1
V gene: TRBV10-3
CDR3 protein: CASASGTYNEQFF
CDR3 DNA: TGTGCCAGCGCTAGCGGGACTTACAATGAGCAGTTCTTC

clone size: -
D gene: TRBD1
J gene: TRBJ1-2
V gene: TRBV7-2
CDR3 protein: CASSIHIQGAGGYTF
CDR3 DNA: TGTGCCAGCAGCATACACATACAGGGGGCAGGTGGCTACACCTTC

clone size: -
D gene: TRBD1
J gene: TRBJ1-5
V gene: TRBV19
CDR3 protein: CASSIEGQGEGQPQHF
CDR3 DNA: TGTGCCAGTAGTATAGAGGGACAGGGGGAGGGCCAGCCCCAGCATTTT

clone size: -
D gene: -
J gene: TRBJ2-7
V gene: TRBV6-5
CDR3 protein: CASSYSSAGSYEQYF
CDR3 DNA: TGTGCCAGCAGTTACTCATCCGCAGGCTCCTACGAGCAGTACTTC

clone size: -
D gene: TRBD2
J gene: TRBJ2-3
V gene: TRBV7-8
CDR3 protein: CASSEFGGGVTDTQYF
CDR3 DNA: TGTGCCAGCAGCGAATTCGGGGGGGGCGTCACAGATACGCAGTATTTT

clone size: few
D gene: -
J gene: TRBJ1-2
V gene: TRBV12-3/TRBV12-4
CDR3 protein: CASSRGDGYTF
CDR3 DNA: TGTGCCAGCAGCAGGGGCGATGGCTACACCTTC

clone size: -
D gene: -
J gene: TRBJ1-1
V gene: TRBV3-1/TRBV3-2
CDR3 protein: CASSRRSGGWDTEAFF
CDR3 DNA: TGTGCCAGCAGCCGACGCTCGGGTGGCTGGGACACTGAAGCTTTCTTT

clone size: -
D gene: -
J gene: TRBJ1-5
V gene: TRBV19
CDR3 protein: CASSTGAGNQPQHF
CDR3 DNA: TGTGCCAGTAGTACAGGGGCGGGCAATCAGCCCCAGCATTTT

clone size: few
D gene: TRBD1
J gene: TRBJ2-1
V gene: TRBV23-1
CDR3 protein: CASSHKPPGQGMNEQFF
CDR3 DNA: TGCGCCAGCAGTCACAAGCCGCCGGGACAGGGAATGAATGAGCAGTTCTTC

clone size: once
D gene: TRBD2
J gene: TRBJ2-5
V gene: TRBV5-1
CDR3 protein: CASSIGLAGETQYF
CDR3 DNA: TGCGCCAGCAGCATCGGACTAGCTGGAGAGACCCAGTACTTC

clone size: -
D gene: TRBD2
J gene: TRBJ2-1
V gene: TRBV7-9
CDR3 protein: CASSSVRTSIRNEQFF
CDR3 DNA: TGTGCCAGCAGCTCCGTCCGGACTAGCATCCGCAATGAGCAGTTCTTC

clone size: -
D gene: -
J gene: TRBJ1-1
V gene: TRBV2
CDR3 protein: CASIEDRNTEAFF
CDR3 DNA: TGTGCCAGCATCGAGGACAGGAACACTGAAGCTTTCTTT

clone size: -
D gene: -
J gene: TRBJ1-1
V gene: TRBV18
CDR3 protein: CASSPQAKTEAFF
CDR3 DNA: TGTGCCAGCTCACCTCAGGCGAAGACTGAAGCTTTCTTT

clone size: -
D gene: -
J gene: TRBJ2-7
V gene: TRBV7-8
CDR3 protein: CASSLGRGTYEQYF
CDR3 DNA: TGTGCCAGCAGCTTAGGGAGGGGAACTTACGAGCAGTACTTC

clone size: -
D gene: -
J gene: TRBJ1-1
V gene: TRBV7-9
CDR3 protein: CASSLARGFAEAFF
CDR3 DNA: TGTGCCAGCAGCTTAGCGCGGGGTTTCGCTGAAGCTTTCTTT

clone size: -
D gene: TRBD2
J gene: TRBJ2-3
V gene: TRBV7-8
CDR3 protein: CASRKELAGVTDTQYF
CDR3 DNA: TGTGCCAGCAGAAAAGAGCTGGCGGGAGTCACAGATACGCAGTATTTT

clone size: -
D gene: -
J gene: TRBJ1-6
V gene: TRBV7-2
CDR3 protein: CASSLGTNNSPLHF
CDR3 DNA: TGTGCCAGCAGCTTAGGGACAAATAATTCACCCCTCCACTTT

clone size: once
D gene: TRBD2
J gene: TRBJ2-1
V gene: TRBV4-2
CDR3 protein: CASSQDLAGVMNEQFF
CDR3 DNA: TGTGCCAGCAGCCAAGATTTAGCGGGAGTAATGAATGAGCAGTTCTTC

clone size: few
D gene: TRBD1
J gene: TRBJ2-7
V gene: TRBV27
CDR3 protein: CASSAYRGKSYEQYF
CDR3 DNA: TGTGCCAGCAGTGCGTACAGGGGCAAGTCCTACGAGCAGTACTTC

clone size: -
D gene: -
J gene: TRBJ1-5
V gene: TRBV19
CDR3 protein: CASTPLSRGSNQPQHF
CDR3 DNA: TGTGCCAGTACTCCCCTCTCCAGGGGTTCCAATCAGCCCCAGCATTTT

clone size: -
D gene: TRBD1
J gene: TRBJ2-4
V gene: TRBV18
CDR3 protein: CASSSTDRMYIQYF
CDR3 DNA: TGTGCCAGCTCATCAACGGACAGGATGTACATTCAGTACTTC

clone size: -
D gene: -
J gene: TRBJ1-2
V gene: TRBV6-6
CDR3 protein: CASSSTGGDVLGYTF
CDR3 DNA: TGTGCCAGCAGTTCCACCGGGGGGGATGTTTTGGGCTACACCTTC

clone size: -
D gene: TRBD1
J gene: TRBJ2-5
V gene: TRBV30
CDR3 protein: CAWSPGTGQETQYF
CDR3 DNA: TGTGCCTGGAGTCCAGGGACAGGCCAAGAGACCCAGTACTTC

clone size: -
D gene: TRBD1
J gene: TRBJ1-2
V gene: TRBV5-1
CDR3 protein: CASSQGQGYDYGYTF
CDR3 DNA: TGCGCCAGCAGCCAGGGACAGGGGTACGACTATGGCTACACCTTC

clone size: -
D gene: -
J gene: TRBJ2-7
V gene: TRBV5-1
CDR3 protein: CASSFGGKNYEQYF
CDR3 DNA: TGCGCCAGCAGCTTCGGGGGAAAAAACTACGAGCAGTACTTC